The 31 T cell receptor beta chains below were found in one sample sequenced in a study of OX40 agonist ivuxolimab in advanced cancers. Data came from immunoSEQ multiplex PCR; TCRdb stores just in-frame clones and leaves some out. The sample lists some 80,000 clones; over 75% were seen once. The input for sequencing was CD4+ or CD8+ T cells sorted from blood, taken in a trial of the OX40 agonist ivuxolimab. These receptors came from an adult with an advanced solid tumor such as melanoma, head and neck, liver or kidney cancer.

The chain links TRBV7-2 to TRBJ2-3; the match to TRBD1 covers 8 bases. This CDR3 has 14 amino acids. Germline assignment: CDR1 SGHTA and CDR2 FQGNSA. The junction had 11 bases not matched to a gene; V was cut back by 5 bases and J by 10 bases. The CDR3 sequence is CASSPITGGIAQYF. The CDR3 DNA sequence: TGTGCCAGCAGCCCTATTACAGGGGGGATAGCGCAGTATTTT.

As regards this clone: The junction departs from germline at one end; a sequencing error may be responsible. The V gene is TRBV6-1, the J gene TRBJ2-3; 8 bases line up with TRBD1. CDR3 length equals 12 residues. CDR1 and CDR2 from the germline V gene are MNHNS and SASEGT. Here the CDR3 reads CASREGQGTQYF. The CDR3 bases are TGTGCCAGCAGGGAAGGACAGGGTACGCAGTATTTT.

In DNA, the CDR3 is TGTGCCAGCAGTCCCGGGGAATGGCAAGAGACCCAGTACTTC. Its translation is CASSPGEWQETQYF. The chain recombines TRBV5-5 with TRBJ2-5, with D tentatively TRBD2 (5 bases). Trimming cost V 5 bases and J 2 bases, with 13 bases left between them. This CDR3 is built from 14 residues. The germline V gene encodes CDR1 SGHKS and CDR2 YYEKEE (reference sequence).

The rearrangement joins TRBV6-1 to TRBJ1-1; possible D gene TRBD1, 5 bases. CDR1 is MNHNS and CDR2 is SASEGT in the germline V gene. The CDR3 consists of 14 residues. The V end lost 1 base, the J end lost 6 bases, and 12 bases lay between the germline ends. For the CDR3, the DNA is TGTGCCAGCAGTGAAGACAGCGGGGGGTCTGAAGCTTTCTTT. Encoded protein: CASSEDSGGSEAFF.

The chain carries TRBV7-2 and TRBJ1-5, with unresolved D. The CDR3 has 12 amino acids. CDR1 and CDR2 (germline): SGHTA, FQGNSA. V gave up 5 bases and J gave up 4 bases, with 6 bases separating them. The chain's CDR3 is CASSLLNQPQHF. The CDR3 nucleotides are TGTGCCAGCAGCCTACTAAATCAGCCCCAGCATTTT.

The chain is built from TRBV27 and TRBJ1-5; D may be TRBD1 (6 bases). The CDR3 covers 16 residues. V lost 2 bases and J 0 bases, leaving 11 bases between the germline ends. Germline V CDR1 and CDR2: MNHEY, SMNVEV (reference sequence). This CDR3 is CASSLTAGDSNQPQHF. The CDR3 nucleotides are TGTGCCAGCAGTTTAACGGCAGGGGATAGCAATCAGCCCCAGCATTTT.

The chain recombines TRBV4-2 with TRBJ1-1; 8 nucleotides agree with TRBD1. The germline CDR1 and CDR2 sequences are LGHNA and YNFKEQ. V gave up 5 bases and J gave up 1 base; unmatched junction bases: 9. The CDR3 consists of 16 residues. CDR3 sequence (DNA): TGTGCCAGCAGCACTCGACAGGGGTATACGAACACTGAAGCTTTCTTT. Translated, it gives CASSTRQGYTNTEAFF.

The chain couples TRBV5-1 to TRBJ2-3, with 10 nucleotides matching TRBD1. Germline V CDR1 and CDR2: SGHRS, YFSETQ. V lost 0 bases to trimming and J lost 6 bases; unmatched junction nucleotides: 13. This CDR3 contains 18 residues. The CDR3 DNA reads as TGCGCCAGCAGCTTGGCCGACAGGGGGCCATCCCTGCTGGATACGCAGTATTTT. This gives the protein CASSLADRGPSLLDTQYF.

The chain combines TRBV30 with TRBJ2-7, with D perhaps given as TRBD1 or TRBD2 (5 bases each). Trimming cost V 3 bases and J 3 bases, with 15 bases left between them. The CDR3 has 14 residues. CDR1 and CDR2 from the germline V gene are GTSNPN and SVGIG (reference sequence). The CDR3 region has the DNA TGTGCCTGGAGCGAGGGACCGACGGTCTACGAGCAGTACTTC. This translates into CAWSEGPTVYEQYF. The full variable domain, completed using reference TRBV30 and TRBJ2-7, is SQTIHQWPATLVQPVGSPLSLECTVEGTSNPNLYWYRQAAGRGLQLLFYSVGIGQISSEVPQNLSASRPQDRQFILSSKKLLLSDSGFYLCAWSEGPTVYEQYFGPGTRLTVT.

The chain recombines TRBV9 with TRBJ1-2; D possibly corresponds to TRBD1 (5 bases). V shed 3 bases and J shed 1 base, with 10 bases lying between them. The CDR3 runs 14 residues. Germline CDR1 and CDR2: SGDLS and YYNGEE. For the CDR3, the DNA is TGTGCCAGCAGCGCCGGACATAATAACTATGGCTACACCTTC. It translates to CASSAGHNNYGYTF. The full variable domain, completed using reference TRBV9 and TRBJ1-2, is DSGVTQTPKHLITATGQRVTLRCSPRSGDLSVYWYQQSLDQGLQFLIQYYNGEERAKGNILERFSAQQFPDLHSELNLSSLELGDSALYFCASSAGHNNYGYTFGSGTRLTVV.

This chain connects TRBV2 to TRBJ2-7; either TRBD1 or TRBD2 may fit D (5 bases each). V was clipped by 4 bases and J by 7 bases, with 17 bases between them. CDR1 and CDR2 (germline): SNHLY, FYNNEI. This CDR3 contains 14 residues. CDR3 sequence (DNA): TGTGCCAGCAGTGTGGGGACCTACTCGGTGGAGCAGTACTTC. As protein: CASSVGTYSVEQYF.

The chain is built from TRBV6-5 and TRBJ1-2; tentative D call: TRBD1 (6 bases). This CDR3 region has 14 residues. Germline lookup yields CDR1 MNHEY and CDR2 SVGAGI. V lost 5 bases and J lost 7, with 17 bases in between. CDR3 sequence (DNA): TGTGCCAGCAGTCCCCGACAGGACCTCGGTGGCTACACCTTC. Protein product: CASSPRQDLGGYTF.

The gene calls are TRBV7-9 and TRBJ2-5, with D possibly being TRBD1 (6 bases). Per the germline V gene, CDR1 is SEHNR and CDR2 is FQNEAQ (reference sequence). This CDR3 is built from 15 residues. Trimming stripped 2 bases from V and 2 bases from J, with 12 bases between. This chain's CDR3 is CASSLRGNRQETQYF. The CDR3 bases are TGTGCCAGCAGCTTAAGGGGGAACCGACAAGAGACCCAGTACTTC.

The CDR3 nucleotides are TGTGCCAGCAGCGCCACAGGGGCGGGGTCTGGGGCCAACGTCCTGACTTTC. Translation: CASSATGAGSGANVLTF. J is TRBJ2-6 and V is TRBV9; D might be TRBD1 (7 bases). Trimming took 3 bases from V and 1 from J, leaving 14 bases between them. The CDR3 is 17 residues long. Germline-derived CDR1 and CDR2 are SGDLS and YYNGEE.

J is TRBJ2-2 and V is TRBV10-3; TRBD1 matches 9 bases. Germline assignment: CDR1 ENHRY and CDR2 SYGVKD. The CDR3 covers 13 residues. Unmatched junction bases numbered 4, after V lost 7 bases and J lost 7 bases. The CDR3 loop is CAIKGQGGGELFF. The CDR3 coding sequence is TGTGCCATCAAGGGACAGGGAGGCGGGGAGCTGTTTTTT.

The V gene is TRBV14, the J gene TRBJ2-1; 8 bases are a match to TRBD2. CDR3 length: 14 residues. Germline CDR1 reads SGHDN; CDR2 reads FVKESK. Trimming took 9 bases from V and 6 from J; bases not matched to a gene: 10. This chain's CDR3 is CASQRSAGGNEQFF. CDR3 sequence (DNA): TGTGCCAGTCAAAGGTCGGCGGGGGGCAATGAGCAGTTCTTC.

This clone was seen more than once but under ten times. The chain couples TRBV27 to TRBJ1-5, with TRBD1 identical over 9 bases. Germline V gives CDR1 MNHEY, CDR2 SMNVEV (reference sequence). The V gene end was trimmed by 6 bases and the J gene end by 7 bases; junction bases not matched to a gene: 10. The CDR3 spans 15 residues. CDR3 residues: CASRLSTGGGQPQHF. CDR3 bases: TGTGCCAGCAGGCTAAGTACAGGGGGCGGCCAGCCCCAGCATTTT.

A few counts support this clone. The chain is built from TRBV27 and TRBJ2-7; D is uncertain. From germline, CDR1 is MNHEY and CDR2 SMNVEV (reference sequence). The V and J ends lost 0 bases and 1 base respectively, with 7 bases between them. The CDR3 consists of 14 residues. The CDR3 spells CASSLSRSSYEQYF. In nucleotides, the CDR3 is TGTGCCAGCAGTTTATCCCGCAGTTCCTACGAGCAGTACTTC.

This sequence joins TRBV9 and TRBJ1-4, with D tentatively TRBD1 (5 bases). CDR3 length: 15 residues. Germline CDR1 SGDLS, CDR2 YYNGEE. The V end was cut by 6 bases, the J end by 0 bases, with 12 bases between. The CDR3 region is CASTTGPATNEKLFF. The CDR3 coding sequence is TGTGCCAGCACCACAGGACCAGCAACTAATGAAAAACTGTTTTTT. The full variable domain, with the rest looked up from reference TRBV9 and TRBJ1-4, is DSGVTQTPKHLITATGQRVTLRCSPRSGDLSVYWYQQSLDQGLQFLIQYYNGEERAKGNILERFSAQQFPDLHSELNLSSLELGDSALYFCASTTGPATNEKLFFGSGTQLSVL.

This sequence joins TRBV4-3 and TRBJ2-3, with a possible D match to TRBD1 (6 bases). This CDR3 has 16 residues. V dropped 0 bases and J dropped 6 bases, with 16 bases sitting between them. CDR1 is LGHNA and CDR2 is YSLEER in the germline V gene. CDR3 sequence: CASSQDWPGVWDTQYF. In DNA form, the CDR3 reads TGCGCCAGCAGCCAAGATTGGCCAGGGGTTTGGGATACGCAGTATTTT.

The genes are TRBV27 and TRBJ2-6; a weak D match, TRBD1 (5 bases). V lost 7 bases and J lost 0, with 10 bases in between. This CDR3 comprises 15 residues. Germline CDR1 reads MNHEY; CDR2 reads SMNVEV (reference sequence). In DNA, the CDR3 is TGTGCCAGCACGCAACAGGTCTCTGGGGCCAACGTCCTGACTTTC. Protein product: CASTQQVSGANVLTF.

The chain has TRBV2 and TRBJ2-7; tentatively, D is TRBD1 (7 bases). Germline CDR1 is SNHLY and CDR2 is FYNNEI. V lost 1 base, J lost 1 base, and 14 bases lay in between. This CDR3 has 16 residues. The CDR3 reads CASSEGYRGGSYEQYF. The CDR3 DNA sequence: TGTGCCAGCAGTGAAGGGTACAGGGGAGGTTCCTACGAGCAGTACTTC. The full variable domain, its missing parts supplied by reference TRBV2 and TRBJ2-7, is EPEVTQTPSHQVTQMGQEVILRCVPISNHLYFYWYRQILGQKVEFLVSFYNNEISEKSEIFDDQFSVERPDGSNFTLKIRSTKLEDSAMYFCASSEGYRGGSYEQYFGPGTRLTVT.

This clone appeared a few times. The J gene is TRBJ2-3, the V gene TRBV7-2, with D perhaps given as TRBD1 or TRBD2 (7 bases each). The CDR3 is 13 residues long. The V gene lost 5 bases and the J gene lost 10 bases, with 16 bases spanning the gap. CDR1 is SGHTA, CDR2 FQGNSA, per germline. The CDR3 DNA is TGTGCCAGCAGCCCTCAGGGGGGGACTGCGCAGTATTTT. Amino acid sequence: CASSPQGGTAQYF.

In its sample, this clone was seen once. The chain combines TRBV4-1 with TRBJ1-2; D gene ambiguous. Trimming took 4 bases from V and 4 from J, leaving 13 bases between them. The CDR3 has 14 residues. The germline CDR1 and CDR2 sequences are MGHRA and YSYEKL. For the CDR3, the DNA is TGCGCCAGCAGCCCCCAGGCAGTAGCCTATGGCTACACCTTC. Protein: CASSPQAVAYGYTF.

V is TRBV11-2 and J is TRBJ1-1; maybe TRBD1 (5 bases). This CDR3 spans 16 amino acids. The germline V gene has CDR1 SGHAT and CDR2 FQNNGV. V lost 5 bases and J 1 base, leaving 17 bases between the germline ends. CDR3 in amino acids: CASSPPRGVGNTEAFF. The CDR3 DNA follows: TGTGCCAGCAGCCCCCCCCGGGGGGTAGGGAACACTGAAGCTTTCTTT. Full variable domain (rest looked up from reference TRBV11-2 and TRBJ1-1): EAGVAQSPRYKIIEKRQSVAFWCNPISGHATLYWYQQILGQGPKLLIQFQNNGVVDDSQLPKDRFSAERLKGVDSTLKIQPAKLEDSAVYLCASSPPRGVGNTEAFFGQGTRLTVV.

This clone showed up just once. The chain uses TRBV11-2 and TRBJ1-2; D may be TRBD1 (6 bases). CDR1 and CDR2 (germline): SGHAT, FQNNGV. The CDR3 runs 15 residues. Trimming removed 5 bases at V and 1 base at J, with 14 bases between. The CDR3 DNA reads TGTGCCAGCAGCACCCCTCGGACAGTTAACTATGGCTACACCTTC. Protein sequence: CASSTPRTVNYGYTF.

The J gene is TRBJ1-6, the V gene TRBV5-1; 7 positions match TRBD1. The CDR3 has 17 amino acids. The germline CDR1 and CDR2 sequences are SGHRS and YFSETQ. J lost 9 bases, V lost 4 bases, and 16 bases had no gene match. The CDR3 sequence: CASSTTSGGARLSPLHF. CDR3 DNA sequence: TGCGCCAGCAGCACCACCTCAGGGGGGGCGAGGCTTTCACCCCTCCACTTT.

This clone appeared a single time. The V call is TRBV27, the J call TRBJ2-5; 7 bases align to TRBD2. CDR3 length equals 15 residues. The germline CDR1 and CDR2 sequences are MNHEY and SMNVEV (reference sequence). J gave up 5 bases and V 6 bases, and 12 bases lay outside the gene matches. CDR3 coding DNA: TGTGCCAGCAGCCAAAATCGACTAGCATCGGAGACCCAGTACTTC. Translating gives CASSQNRLASETQYF.

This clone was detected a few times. The CDR3 DNA follows: TGTGCCAGCAGTTCGCAAGGGACAGGGGGTAGCGGCTACACCTTC. Its translation is CASSSQGTGGSGYTF. The rearrangement joins TRBV2 to TRBJ1-2; 11 bases are shared with TRBD1. The CDR3 has 15 amino acids. With 5 bases clipped from V and 8 bases from J, the junction kept 10 bases outside the gene matches. Germline V gene data show CDR1 as SNHLY and CDR2 as FYNNEI.

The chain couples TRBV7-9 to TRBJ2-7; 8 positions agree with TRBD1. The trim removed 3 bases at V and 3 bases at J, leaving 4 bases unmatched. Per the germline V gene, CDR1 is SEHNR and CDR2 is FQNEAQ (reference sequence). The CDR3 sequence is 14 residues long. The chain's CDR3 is CASSLQGANYEQYF. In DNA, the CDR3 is TGTGCCAGCAGCTTGCAGGGGGCGAACTACGAGCAGTACTTC. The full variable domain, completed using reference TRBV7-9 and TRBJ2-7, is DTGVSQNPRHKITKRGQNVTFRCDPISEHNRLYWYRQTLGQGPEFLTYFQNEAQLEKSRLLSDRFSAERPKGSFSTLEIQRTEQGDSAMYLCASSLQGANYEQYFGPGTRLTVT.

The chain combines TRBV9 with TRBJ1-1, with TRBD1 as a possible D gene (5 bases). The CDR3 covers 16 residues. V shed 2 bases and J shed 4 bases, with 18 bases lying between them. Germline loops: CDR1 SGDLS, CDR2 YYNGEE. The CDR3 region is CASSVTGAGSSTEAFF. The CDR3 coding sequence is TGTGCCAGCAGCGTCACCGGGGCAGGGTCCTCCACTGAAGCTTTCTTT.